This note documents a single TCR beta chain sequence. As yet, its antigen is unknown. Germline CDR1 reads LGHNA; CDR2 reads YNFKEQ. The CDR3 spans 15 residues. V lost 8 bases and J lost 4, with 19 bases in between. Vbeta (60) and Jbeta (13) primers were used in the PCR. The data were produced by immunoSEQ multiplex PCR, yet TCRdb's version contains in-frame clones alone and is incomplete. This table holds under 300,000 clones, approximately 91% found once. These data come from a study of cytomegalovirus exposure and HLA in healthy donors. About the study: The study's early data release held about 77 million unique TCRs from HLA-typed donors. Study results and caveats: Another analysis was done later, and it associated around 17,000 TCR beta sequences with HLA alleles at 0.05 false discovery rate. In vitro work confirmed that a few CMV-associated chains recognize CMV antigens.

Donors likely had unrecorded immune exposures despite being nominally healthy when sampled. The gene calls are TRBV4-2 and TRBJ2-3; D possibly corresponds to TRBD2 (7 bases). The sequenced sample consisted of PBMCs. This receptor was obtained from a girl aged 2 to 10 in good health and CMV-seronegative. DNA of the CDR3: TGTGCCAGCCGACCCCGAGGGGGGGGCTCAGATACGCAGTATTTT. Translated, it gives CASRPRGGGSDTQYF.